Sequencing of this T cell receptor beta chain was carried out in a study of T cell responses to AZD1222 COVID-19 vaccine. Notes on the study in general: The donor group comprised mostly white British people and more females; the analysis possibly underestimated clonal diversity.

Clones were sequenced by immunoSEQ multiplex PCR, and TCRdb holds only the in-frame ones, with some missing. Of 150,000 to 200,000 clones listed, 94% are singletons. The V gene lost 0 bases and the J gene lost 10 bases, with 7 bases spanning the gap. The CDR3 has 12 amino acids. Comments on this clone: The target antigen is unknown.

The TCR comes from an adult in good health. The source material was peripheral blood, sampled on day 0 of AZD1222 vaccination. The chain recombines TRBV12-3 or TRBV12-4 with TRBJ2-1; D gene uncertain. The CDR3 bases are TGTGCCAGCAGTTTAGCTCTGGGGGAGCAGTTCTTC. This codes for CASSLALGEQFF.